The clone carrying this TCR beta chain was recorded only once. What it recognizes is unknown. This sample is part of a study of T cell responses to AZD1222 COVID-19 vaccine. CDR3 length: 14 amino acids. V gave up 6 bases and J gave up 5 bases, with 13 bases separating them. The germline V gene encodes CDR1 MNHEY and CDR2 SVGAGI. Points from the study as a whole: The breadth and depth of Spike-specific TCRs increased once two AZD1222 doses had been given.

The assay was immunoSEQ multiplex PCR, and TCRdb's table has in-frame clones only and misses some. The data contain over 100,000 clones, roughly 93% of them singletons. This chain links TRBV6-5 with TRBJ2-2; D is undetermined. Sequenced material: peripheral blood, taken on day 0 of AZD1222 vaccination. This sequence was found in an adult in good health. The CDR3 bases are TGTGCCAGCAGCCAGGCCTTCGGGACCGGGGAGCTGTTTTTT. It codes for CASSQAFGTGELFF.